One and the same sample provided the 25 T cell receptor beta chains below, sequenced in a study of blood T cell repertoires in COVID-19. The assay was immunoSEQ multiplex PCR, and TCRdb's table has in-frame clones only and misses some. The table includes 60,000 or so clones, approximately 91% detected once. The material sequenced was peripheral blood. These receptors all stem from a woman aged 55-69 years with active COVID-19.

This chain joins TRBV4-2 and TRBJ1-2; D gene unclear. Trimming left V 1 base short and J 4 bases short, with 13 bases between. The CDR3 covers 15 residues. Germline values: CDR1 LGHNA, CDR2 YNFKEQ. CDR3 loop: CASSQANEGSYGYTF. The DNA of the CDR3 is TGTGCCAGCAGCCAAGCCAATGAGGGCAGCTATGGCTACACCTTC.

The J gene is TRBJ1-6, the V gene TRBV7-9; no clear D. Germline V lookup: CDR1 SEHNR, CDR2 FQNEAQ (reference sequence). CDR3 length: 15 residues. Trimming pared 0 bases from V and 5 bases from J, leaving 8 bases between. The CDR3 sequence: CASSLAFGDNSPLHF. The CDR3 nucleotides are TGTGCCAGCAGCTTAGCATTCGGGGATAATTCACCCCTCCACTTT. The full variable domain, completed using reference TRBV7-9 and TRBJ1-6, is DTGVSQNPRHKITKRGQNVTFRCDPISEHNRLYWYRQTLGQGPEFLTYFQNEAQLEKSRLLSDRFSAERPKGSFSTLEIQRTEQGDSAMYLCASSLAFGDNSPLHFGNGTRLTVT.

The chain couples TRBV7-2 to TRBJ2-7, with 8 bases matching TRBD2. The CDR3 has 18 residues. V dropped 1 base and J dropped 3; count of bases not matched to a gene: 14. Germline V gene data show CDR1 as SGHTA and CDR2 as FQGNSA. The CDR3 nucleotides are TGTGCCAGCAGCTTAGGGCATTGGAGCGGGGGACCTCTCTACGAGCAGTACTTC. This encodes CASSLGHWSGGPLYEQYF.

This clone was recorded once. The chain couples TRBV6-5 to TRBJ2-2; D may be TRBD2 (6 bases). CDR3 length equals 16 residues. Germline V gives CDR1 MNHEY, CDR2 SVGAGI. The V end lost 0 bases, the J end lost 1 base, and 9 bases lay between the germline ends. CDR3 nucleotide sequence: TGTGCCAGCAGTTACTCGTGGGGGGAGAACACCGGGGAGCTGTTTTTT. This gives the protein CASSYSWGENTGELFF.

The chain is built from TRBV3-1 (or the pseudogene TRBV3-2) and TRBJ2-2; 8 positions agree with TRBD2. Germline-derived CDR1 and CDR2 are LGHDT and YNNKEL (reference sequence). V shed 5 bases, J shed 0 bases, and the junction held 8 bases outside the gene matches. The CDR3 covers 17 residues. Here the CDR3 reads CASSSLAGLANTGELFF. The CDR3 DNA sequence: TGTGCCAGCAGCTCTCTAGCGGGTCTAGCGAACACCGGGGAGCTGTTTTTT.

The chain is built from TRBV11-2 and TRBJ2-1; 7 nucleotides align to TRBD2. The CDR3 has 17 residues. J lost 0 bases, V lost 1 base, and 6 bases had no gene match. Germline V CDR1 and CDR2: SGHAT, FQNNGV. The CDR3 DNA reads TGTGCCAGCAGCTTAGGCGGAGCGGGGAGCTCCTACAATGAGCAGTTCTTC. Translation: CASSLGGAGSSYNEQFF.

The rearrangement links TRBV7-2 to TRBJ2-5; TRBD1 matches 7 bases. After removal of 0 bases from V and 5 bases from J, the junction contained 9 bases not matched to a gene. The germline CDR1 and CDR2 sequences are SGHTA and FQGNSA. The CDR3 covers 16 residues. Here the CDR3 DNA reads TGTGCCAGCAGCTTAGCCTCGAGGACAGGTCGGGAGACCCAGTACTTC. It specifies CASSLASRTGRETQYF.

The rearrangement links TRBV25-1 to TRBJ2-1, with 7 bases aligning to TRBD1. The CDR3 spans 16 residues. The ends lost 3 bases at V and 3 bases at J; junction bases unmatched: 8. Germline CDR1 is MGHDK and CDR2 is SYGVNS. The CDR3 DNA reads TGTGCCAGCAGTGATATTTTCGGGACAGACTACAATGAGCAGTTCTTC. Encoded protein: CASSDIFGTDYNEQFF. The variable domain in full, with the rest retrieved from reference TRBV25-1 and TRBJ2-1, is EADIYQTPRYLVIGTGKKITLECSQTMGHDKMYWYQQDPGMELHLIHYSYGVNSTEKGDLSSESTVSRIRTEHFPLTLESARPSHTSQYLCASSDIFGTDYNEQFFGPGTRLTVL.

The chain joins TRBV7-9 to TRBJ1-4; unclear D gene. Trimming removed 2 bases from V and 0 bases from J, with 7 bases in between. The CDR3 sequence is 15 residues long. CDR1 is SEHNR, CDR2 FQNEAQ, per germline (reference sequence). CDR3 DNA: TGTGCCAGCAGCTTACTAGGTACAACTAATGAAAAACTGTTTTTT. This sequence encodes CASSLLGTTNEKLFF.

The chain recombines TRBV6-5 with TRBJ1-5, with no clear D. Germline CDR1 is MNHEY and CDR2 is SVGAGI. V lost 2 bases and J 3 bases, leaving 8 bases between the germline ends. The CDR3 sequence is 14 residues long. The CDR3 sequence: CASSYRGANQPQHF. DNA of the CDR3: TGTGCCAGCAGTTACCGGGGTGCCAATCAGCCCCAGCATTTT.

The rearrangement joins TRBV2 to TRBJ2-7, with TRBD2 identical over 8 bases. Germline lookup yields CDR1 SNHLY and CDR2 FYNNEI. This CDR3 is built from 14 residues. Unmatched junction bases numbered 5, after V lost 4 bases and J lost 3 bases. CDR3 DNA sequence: TGTGCCAGCAGTGGTCGGGGGGGATTCTACGAGCAGTACTTC. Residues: CASSGRGGFYEQYF. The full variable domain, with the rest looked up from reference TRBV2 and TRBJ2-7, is EPEVTQTPSHQVTQMGQEVILRCVPISNHLYFYWYRQILGQKVEFLVSFYNNEISEKSEIFDDQFSVERPDGSNFTLKIRSTKLEDSAMYFCASSGRGGFYEQYFGPGTRLTVT.

The CDR3 region is CASSLNLRAGTTGELFF. Written as DNA, the CDR3 is TGCGCCAGCAGCTTGAACCTTCGGGCGGGAACCACCGGGGAGCTGTTTTTT. The chain links TRBV5-1 to TRBJ2-2; TRBD2 might be the D (6 bases). CDR3 size: 17 residues. V was pared by 1 base and J by 4 bases, with 17 bases between. CDR1 is SGHRS and CDR2 is YFSETQ in the germline V gene.

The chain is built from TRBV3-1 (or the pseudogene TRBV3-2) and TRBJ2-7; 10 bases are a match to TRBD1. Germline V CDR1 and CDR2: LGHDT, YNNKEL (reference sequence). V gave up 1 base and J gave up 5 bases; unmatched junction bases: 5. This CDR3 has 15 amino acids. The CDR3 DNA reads TGTGCCAGCAGCCAAGGAGGGACAGGGGCCAACGAGCAGTACTTC. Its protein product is CASSQGGTGANEQYF.

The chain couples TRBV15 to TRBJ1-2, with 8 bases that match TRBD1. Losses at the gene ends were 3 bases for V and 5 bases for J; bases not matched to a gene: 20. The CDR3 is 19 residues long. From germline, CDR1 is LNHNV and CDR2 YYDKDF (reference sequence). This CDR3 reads CATSSTYNRTGPKSYGYTF. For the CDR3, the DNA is TGTGCCACCAGCAGTACCTACAACCGGACAGGGCCAAAATCTTATGGCTACACCTTC.

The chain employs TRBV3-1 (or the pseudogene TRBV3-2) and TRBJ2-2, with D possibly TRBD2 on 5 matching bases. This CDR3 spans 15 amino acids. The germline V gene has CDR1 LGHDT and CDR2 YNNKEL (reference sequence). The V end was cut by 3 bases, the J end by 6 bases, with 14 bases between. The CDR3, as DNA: TGTGCCAGCAGCCAGGGCTCGGGGTGGGCCGGGGAGCTGTTTTTT. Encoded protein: CASSQGSGWAGELFF.

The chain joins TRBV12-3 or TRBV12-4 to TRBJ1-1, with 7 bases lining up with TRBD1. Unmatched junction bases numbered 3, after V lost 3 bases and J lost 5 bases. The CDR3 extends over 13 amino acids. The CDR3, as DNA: TGTGCCAGCAGTTTCTCAGGGGGGACTGAAGCTTTCTTT. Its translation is CASSFSGGTEAFF.

In nucleotides, the CDR3 is TGCGCCAGCAGCCTGTTCCAGGGGGCCTCCTACGAGCAGTACTTC. Protein: CASSLFQGASYEQYF. The rearrangement uses TRBV4-1 and TRBJ2-7; TRBD1 matches at 8 bases. This CDR3 is 15 amino acids long. Per germline, CDR1 MGHRA and CDR2 YSYEKL. Losses at the gene ends were 4 bases for V and 0 bases for J; bases not matched to a gene: 5.

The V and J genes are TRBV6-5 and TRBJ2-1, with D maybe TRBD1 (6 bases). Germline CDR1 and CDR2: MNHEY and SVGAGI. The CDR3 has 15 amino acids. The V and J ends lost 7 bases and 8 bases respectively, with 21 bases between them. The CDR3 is CASTAQGIELDEQFF. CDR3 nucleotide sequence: TGTGCCAGCACCGCCCAGGGGATTGAATTGGATGAGCAGTTCTTC.

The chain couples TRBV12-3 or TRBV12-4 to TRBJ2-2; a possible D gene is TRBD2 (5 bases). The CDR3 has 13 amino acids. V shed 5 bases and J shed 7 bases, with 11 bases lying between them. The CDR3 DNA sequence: TGTGCCAGCAGTCCGAGGGCTCACGGGGAGCTGTTTTTT. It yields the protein CASSPRAHGELFF.

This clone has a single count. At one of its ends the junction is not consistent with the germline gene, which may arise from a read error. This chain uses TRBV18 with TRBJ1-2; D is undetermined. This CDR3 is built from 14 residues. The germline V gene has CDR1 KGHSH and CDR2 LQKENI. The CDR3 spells CASPPTGSEKGYTF. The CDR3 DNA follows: TGTGCCAGCCCACCAACCGGGTCCGAAAAAGGCTACACCTTC.

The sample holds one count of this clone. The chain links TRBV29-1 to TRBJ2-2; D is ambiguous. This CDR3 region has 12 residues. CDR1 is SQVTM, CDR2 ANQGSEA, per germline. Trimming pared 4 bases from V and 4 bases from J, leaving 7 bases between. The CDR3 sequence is CSVGPSTGELFF. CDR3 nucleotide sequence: TGCAGCGTTGGCCCGAGCACCGGGGAGCTGTTTTTT.

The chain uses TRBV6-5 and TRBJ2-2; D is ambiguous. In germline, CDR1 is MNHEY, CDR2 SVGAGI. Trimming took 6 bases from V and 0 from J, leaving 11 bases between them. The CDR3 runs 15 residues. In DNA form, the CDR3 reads TGTGCCAGCAGGTTTGTCCAAACGAACACCGGGGAGCTGTTTTTT. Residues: CASRFVQTNTGELFF.

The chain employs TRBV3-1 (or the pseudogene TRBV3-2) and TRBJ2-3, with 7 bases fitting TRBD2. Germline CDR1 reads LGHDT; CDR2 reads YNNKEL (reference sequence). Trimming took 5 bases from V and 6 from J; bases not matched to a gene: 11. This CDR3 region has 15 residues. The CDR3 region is CASSFSGDRRDTQYF. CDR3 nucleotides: TGTGCCAGCAGCTTCAGCGGGGACCGCAGGGATACGCAGTATTTT.

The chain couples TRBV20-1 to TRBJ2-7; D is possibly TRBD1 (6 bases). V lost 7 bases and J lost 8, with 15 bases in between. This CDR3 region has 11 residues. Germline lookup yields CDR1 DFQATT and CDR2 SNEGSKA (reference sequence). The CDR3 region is CSVGTPAQQYF. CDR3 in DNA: TGCAGTGTCGGGACACCTGCCCAGCAGTACTTC.

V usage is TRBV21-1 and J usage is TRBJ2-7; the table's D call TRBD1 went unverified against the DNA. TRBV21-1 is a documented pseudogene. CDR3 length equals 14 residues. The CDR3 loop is CASSKVRVAYEQYF. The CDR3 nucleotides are TGTGCCAGCAGCAAAGTCAGGGTAGCCTACGAGCAGTACTTC.